This is a list of T cell receptor beta chains from one sample in a study of response to subunit inactivated influenza vaccine. TCRdb used MiXCR to reprocess the RT-PCR reads, holding one entry per CDR3 protein. The repertoire consists of hundreds of thousands of distinct CDR3 sequences, with 12% occurring once and the leading ten covering roughly a tenth. Source: PBMCs from blood, taken on the day of vaccination. Receptor source: a man in his forties or fifties who received an inactivated influenza vaccine. CDR3s include the opening cysteine and the closing phenylalanine or tryptophan. A D gene is named only where the DNA matches it firmly. The listing skips clone size in some rows; elsewhere it reads once, few, many or a size class.

D	V	size	J	DNA	CDR3
NA	TRBV29-1	few	TRBJ1-2	TGCAGCGTGGAGTCGTCCCCGGGCGGCTACACCTTC	CSVESSPGGYTF
NA	TRBV7-8	NA	TRBJ2-1	TGTGCCAGCAGCAAGTTAAGGGGTGCCTACAATGAGCAGTTCTTC	CASSKLRGAYNEQFF
TRBD2	TRBV20-1	few	TRBJ2-1	TGCAGTGCTGACGGGACTAGCGGGAGCTTTAACTACAATGAGCAGTTCTTC	CSADGTSGSFNYNEQFF
TRBD2	TRBV10-3	NA	TRBJ2-5	TGTGCCATCAGCCGACCCGGGACTAGCGAGACCCAGTACTTC	CAISRPGTSETQYF
NA	TRBV28	many	TRBJ2-6	TGTGCCAGCAGCGTCCCTGAAGGCGTCCTGACTTTC	CASSVPEGVLTF
TRBD2	TRBV5-1	few	TRBJ2-7	TGCGCCAGCAGCTTCCGGGGGGGCCACGAGCAGTACTTC	CASSFRGGHEQYF
TRBD1	TRBV7-9	many	TRBJ1-2	TGTGCCAGCAGCTTAGGTCAGGGGGCTTATGGCTACACCTTC	CASSLGQGAYGYTF
NA	TRBV6-6	many	TRBJ2-2	TGTGCCAGCAGTTACGGTTACACCGGGGAGCTGTTTTTT	CASSYGYTGELFF
NA	TRBV11-2	few	TRBJ1-5	TGTGCCAGCAGCTTAGGGCCAGGGTATCAGCCCCAGCATTTT	CASSLGPGYQPQHF
NA	TRBV12-3/TRBV12-4	few	TRBJ2-6	TGTGCCAGCAGTTTTCTAGTGGGTCCCTTCTCTGGGGCCAACGTCCTGACTTTC	CASSFLVGPFSGANVLTF
NA	TRBV12-3/TRBV12-4	few	TRBJ1-3	TGTGCCAGCAGTTTAGAGTCGAATACTGGAAACACCATATATTTT	CASSLESNTGNTIYF
NA	TRBV12-3/TRBV12-4	few	TRBJ2-1	TGTGCCAGCAGTTTAGATGGGGGACGCTCCTACAATGAGCAGTTCTTC	CASSLDGGRSYNEQFF
TRBD1	TRBV12-3/TRBV12-4	NA	TRBJ1-1	TGTGCCAGCAGTCCGTCGACAGGGAGGGTCACTGAAGCTTTCTTT	CASSPSTGRVTEAFF
NA	TRBV27	many	TRBJ1-1	TGTGCCAGCATGAAGCTGACAGTGAACACTGAAGCTTTCTTT	CASMKLTVNTEAFF
TRBD1	TRBV7-2	NA	TRBJ2-2	TGTGCCAGCAGCATAAGACAGGGAGCCAACACCGGGGAGCTGTTTTTT	CASSIRQGANTGELFF
NA	TRBV20-1	NA	TRBJ1-6	TGCAGTGCTAGAGATCAGTATGGAATTGGGGGCCCCAAAGGTTCACCCCTCCACTTT	CSARDQYGIGGPKGSPLHF
NA	TRBV4-2	few	TRBJ2-3	TGTGCCAGCAGCCCATCCCTCTTGGAAGGCACAGATACGCAGTATTTT	CASSPSLLEGTDTQYF
NA	TRBV20-1	NA	TRBJ2-7	TGCAGTGCTAGAACAGGGCGCGAGCAGTACTTC	CSARTGREQYF
TRBD2	TRBV12-3/TRBV12-4	NA	TRBJ2-1	TGTGCCAGCACTTACGCGGGGGGGAAGCAGTTCTTC	CASTYAGGKQFF
NA	TRBV29-1	few	TRBJ2-2	TGCAGCGTTGCAGGGGGGCCGAACACCGGGGAGCTGTTTTTT	CSVAGGPNTGELFF
TRBD1	TRBV6-5	NA	TRBJ2-7	TGTGCCAGCAGTTACGGGACAGGACAGGACGAGCAGTACTTC	CASSYGTGQDEQYF
NA	TRBV5-5	NA	TRBJ2-2	TGTGCCAGCAGCGAGCAATCGTACCTGAACACCGGGGAGCTGTTTTTT	CASSEQSYLNTGELFF
TRBD1	TRBV24-1	few	TRBJ2-7	TGTGCCACCAGTGATGGGGACAGCCGCTACGAGCAGTACTTC	CATSDGDSRYEQYF
NA	TRBV4-3	many	TRBJ2-1	TGTGCCAGCAGCCAAGGGGGGAGCTCCTACAATGAGCAGTTCTTC	CASSQGGSSYNEQFF
NA	TRBV28	few	TRBJ1-5	TGTGCCAGCAGCCCCCCCCCCGGAATTCACAATCAGCCCCAGCATTTT	CASSPPPGIHNQPQHF